Below, 5 T cell receptor beta chains from the same sample are listed, as sequenced in a study of blood T cells in healthy people across ages. Primers used in a second PCR of roughly 6 to 12 cycles were a sample-barcoded 5' primer and a J-beta primer mix. TCRdb fed the 5' RACE reads into MiXCR, producing one record per CDR3 protein. The data hold about 1.5 million distinct CDR3 sequences, with about 42% observed a single time. Sequencing input: blood. These receptors originate from a woman between 18 and 30 years old in good health.

The chain uses TRBV20-1 and TRBJ1-1, with no clear D. Trimming pared 6 bases from V and 0 bases from J, leaving 8 bases between. Germline V gene sequence: CDR1 DFQATT, CDR2 SNEGSKA (reference sequence). This CDR3 has 12 amino acids. The CDR3 bases are TGCAGTGCGTATAGTTTGAACACTGAAGCTTTCTTT. Translated, it gives CSAYSLNTEAFF.

The chain links TRBV20-1 to TRBJ2-5; D perhaps matches TRBD1 (5 bases). Trimming removed 3 bases from V and 5 bases from J, with 22 bases in between. The CDR3 consists of 16 residues. Germline loops: CDR1 DFQATT, CDR2 SNEGSKA (reference sequence). The CDR3 DNA sequence: TGCAGTGCTAGGAATGCCGAAGACAGCCTAAAGGAGACCCAGTACTTC. Translating it yields CSARNAEDSLKETQYF.

This clonotype has just a few counts. The rearrangement links TRBV6-1 to TRBJ2-2, with 8 nucleotides matching TRBD2. The germline CDR1 and CDR2 sequences are MNHNS and SASEGT. The CDR3 covers 14 residues. Trimming cost V 10 bases and J 5 bases; bases outside gene matches: 9. Here the CDR3 DNA reads TGTGCCACCGGGGGGGTAATATCAACCGGGGAGCTGTTTTTT. Protein: CATGGVISTGELFF.

This clonotype turned up a few times. The V call is TRBV30, the J call TRBJ2-2; D unresolved. Germline V gene data show CDR1 as GTSNPN and CDR2 as SVGIG (reference sequence). The CDR3 is 12 amino acids. Trimming took off 0 bases at V and 7 bases at J, with 6 bases between the two ends. Here the CDR3 reads CAWSVLGGELFF. The DNA of the CDR3 is TGTGCCTGGAGTGTGCTAGGCGGGGAGCTGTTTTTT.

The chain uses TRBV5-4 and TRBJ2-5, with D uncertain. This CDR3 has 13 amino acids. Germline V gene sequence: CDR1 SGHNT, CDR2 YYREEE (reference sequence). Deletions cut 5 bases from V and 5 bases from J, with 13 bases between. This chain's CDR3 is CASSRKGLETQYF. For the CDR3, the DNA is TGTGCCAGCAGTCGTAAGGGCCTCGAGACCCAGTACTTC.